The clone carrying this T cell receptor (beta chain) was detected many times. Its specificity is not known. This sample was taken from a study of CD8 T cells in ankylosing spondylitis. 5'-RACE, quantitative and with molecular barcodes, yielded the TCR beta libraries. TCRdb re-called the 5' RACE reads through MiXCR, storing one row per CDR3 protein. The top ten hold 29% of the sample, which has more than 150,000 distinct CDR3 sequences, approximately 10% seen once. Overall study results and limits: The study identified a TCR beta motif of seven or eight highly homologous variants that appeared characteristic of ankylosing spondylitis blood. Prior work had noted some motif variants in reactive arthritis blood and synovial fluid.

Trimming removed 9 bases from V and 5 bases from J; junction bases left unmatched: 7. CDR3 length equals 13 residues. The germline CDR1 and CDR2 sequences are SEHNR and FQNEAQ (reference sequence). The chain uses TRBV7-9 and TRBJ1-1; 9 positions match TRBD1. The source is a male donor with ankylosing spondylitis or in good health (not recorded which). The sample comprised blood, either unsorted or a sorted T cell fraction (not recorded which). CDR3 sequence (DNA): TGTGCCAGTAAGGACAGGGGTTGGACTGAAGCTTTCTTT. This gives the protein CASKDRGWTEAFF.